The clone carrying this TCR beta chain occurred once. One junction end disagrees with the germline gene, perhaps due to a read error. There are 16 residues in the CDR3. CDR1 is SGHRS, CDR2 YFSETQ, per germline. The sample originates from a study of T cell responses to AZD1222 COVID-19 vaccine. Sequencing used immunoSEQ multiplex PCR; TCRdb keeps in-frame clones, though not all of them. This table holds around 100,000 clones, around nine tenths found once. The sample consisted of peripheral blood, taken on day 0 of AZD1222 vaccination. The TCR was taken from an adult in good health. The V and J genes are TRBV5-1 and TRBJ2-4; no clear D. This chain's CDR3 is CASSPATNQAKNIQYF. The CDR3 DNA reads TGTGCCAGCAGCCCTGCGACAAACCAAGCCAAAAACATTCAGTACTTC. Full variable domain (remainder filled in from reference TRBV5-1 and TRBJ2-4): KAGVTQTPRYLIKTRGQQVTLSCSPISGHRSVSWYQQTPGQGLQFLFEYFSETQRNKGNFPGRFSGRQFSNSRSEMNVSTLELGDSALYLCASSPATNQAKNIQYFGAGTRLSVL.